This is a list of T cell receptor beta chains from one sample in a study of T cell responses to AZD1222 COVID-19 vaccine. The assay was immunoSEQ multiplex PCR, and TCRdb's table has in-frame clones only and misses some. Among approximately 110,000 clones listed, around 95% were seen once. The sample in question was peripheral blood, obtained on day 0 of AZD1222 vaccination. The origin of the receptors is an adult in good health. Each CDR3 is given with its conserved first and last residue. Each record gives: D gene, J gene, clone size, V gene, CDR3 DNA, CDR3 protein. A D gene is named only where the DNA matches it firmly. Size is stated for part of the rows, as once, few or many counts, or as a class when the clone is expanded.

>NA|TRBJ1-5|once|TRBV28
TGTGCCAGCAGTTTTTTCCCGCTGAATCAGCCCCAGCATTTT
CASSFFPLNQPQHF
>NA|TRBJ1-2|NA|TRBV15
TGTGCCATCTCCGGGACGGCGTGGATTAAGAATGGCTACACCTTC
CAISGTAWIKNGYTF
>NA|TRBJ2-5|NA|TRBV6-5
TGTGCCAGCAGTTACCCTATGGGGGGGGACATGGAGACCCAGTACTTC
CASSYPMGGDMETQYF
>NA|TRBJ2-7|NA|TRBV9
TGTGCCAGCAGCGTCGGGGGGCCCTCCTACGAGCAGTACTTC
CASSVGGPSYEQYF
>NA|TRBJ1-1|NA|TRBV11-3
TGTGCCAGCAAAATACAGGGTGAAGCTTTCTTT
CASKIQGEAFF
>NA|TRBJ2-7|NA|TRBV6-1
TGTGCCAGCAGTGAGGACAGAGTTCTCCACGAGCAGTACTTC
CASSEDRVLHEQYF
>NA|TRBJ1-5|NA|TRBV18
TGTGCCAGCTCACCAGAGGTGGGTAGTCAGCCCCAGCATTTT
CASSPEVGSQPQHF
>NA|TRBJ1-3|NA|TRBV18
TGTGCCAGCTCACCACAGACCTCTGGAAACACCATATATTTT
CASSPQTSGNTIYF
>NA|TRBJ2-2|NA|TRBV6-1
TGTGCCAGCAGTGGGTCCCGAGGAGCGGGACACCTCCTAGGGGGGGAGCTGTTTTTT
CASSGSRGAGHLLGGELFF
>NA|TRBJ2-7|NA|TRBV11-1
TGTGCCAGCAGCTCGGACACGGCCTACGAGCAGTACTTC
CASSSDTAYEQYF
>NA|TRBJ2-7|once|TRBV4-1
TGCGCCAGCAGCCAAGATCGGTACGGGAGCTCCTACGAGCAGTACTTC
CASSQDRYGSSYEQYF
>TRBD2|TRBJ2-7|NA|TRBV11-2
TGTGCCAGCAGCTTTGGGGACTACGCCGAGCAGTACTTC
CASSFGDYAEQYF
>NA|TRBJ2-1|NA|TRBV7-9
TGTGCCGAGGCGTACAATGAGCAGTTCTTC
CAEAYNEQFF
>NA|TRBJ1-4|NA|TRBV7-9
TGTGCCAGCAGCTTGGGAGGCGGGAATGAAAAACTGTTTTTT
CASSLGGGNEKLFF
>NA|TRBJ1-1|NA|TRBV29-1
TGCAGCGTTGGACAGGAGAACACTGAAGCTTTCTTT
CSVGQENTEAFF
>NA|TRBJ1-6|NA|TRBV6-5
TGTGCCAGCAGTTACTGGTCTAGCTATAATTCACCCCTCCACTTT
CASSYWSSYNSPLHF
>NA|TRBJ1-6|once|TRBV12-3/TRBV12-4
TGTGCCAGCATGGGTAATTCACCCCTCCACTTT
CASMGNSPLHF
>TRBD1|TRBJ1-2|NA|TRBV2
TGTGCCAGCAGCTGGGGCGGACAGGACTATGGCTACACCTTC
CASSWGGQDYGYTF